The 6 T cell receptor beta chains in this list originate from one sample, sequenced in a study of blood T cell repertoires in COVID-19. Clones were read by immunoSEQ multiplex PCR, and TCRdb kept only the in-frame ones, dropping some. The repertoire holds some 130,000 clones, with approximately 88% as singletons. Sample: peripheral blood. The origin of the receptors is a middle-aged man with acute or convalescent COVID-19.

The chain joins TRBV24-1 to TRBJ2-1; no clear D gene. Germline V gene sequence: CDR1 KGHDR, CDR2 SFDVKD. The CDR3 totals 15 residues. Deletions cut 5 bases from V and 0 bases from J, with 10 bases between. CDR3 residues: CATSAIHSSYNEQFF. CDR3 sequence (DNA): TGTGCCACCAGTGCTATTCACAGCTCCTACAATGAGCAGTTCTTC.

Here the CDR3 reads CAWSVPSGSNNSPLHF. As DNA, the CDR3 is TGTGCCTGGAGTGTACCATCGGGGAGTAATAATTCACCCCTCCACTTT. The chain carries TRBV30 and TRBJ1-6; D is undetermined. The germline V gene encodes CDR1 GTSNPN and CDR2 SVGIG (reference sequence). Trimming pared 0 bases from V and 5 bases from J, leaving 14 bases between. This CDR3 region has 16 residues. The variable domain in full, completed from reference TRBV30 and TRBJ1-6, reads SQTIHQWPATLVQPVGSPLSLECTVEGTSNPNLYWYRQAAGRGLQLLFYSVGIGQISSEVPQNLSASRPQDRQFILSSKKLLLSDSGFYLCAWSVPSGSNNSPLHFGNGTRLTVT.

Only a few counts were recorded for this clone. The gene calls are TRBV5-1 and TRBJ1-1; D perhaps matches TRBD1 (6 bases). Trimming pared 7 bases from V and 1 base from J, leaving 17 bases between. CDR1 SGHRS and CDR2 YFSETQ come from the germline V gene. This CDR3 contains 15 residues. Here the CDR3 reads CASHAVGGQNTEAFF. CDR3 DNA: TGCGCCAGCCACGCAGTGGGGGGGCAGAACACTGAAGCTTTCTTT.

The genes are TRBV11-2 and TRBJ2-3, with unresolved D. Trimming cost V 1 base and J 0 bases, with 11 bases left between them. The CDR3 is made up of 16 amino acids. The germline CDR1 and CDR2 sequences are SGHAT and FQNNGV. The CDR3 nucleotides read TGTGCCAGCAGCTTAGGTGCGAGTCGAAGCACAGATACGCAGTATTTT. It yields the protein CASSLGASRSTDTQYF.

In nucleotides, the CDR3 is TGTGCCAGCAGTGGCCGGGACTACCCCTCCTACGAGCAGTACTTC. Translating gives CASSGRDYPSYEQYF. The chain uses TRBV28 and TRBJ2-7; 7 nucleotides line up with TRBD2. The CDR3 totals 15 residues. J was trimmed by 0 bases and V by 5 bases; bases with no gene match: 7. Germline V CDR1 and CDR2: MDHEN, SYDVKM. The full variable domain, its missing parts supplied by reference TRBV28 and TRBJ2-7, is DVKVTQSSRYLVKRTGEKVFLECVQDMDHENMFWYRQDPGLGLRLIYFSYDVKMKEKGDIPEGYSVSREKKERFSLILESASTNQTSMYLCASSGRDYPSYEQYFGPGTRLTVT.

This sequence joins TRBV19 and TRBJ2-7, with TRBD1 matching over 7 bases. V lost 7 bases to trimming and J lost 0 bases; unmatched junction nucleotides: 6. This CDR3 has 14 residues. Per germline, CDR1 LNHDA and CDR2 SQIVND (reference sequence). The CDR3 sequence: CASKPTGSSYEQYF. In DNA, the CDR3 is TGTGCCAGTAAACCGACAGGGAGCTCCTACGAGCAGTACTTC.